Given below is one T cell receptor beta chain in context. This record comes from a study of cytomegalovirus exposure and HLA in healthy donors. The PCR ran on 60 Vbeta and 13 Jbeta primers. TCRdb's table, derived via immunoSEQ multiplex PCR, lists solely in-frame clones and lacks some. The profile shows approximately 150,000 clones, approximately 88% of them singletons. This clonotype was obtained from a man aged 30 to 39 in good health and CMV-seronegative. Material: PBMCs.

The CDR3 bases are TGTGCCAGCAGCTTAGGCGAGGGATTTGGAGCTTTCTTT. Protein: CASSLGEGFGAFF. The chain carries TRBV13 and TRBJ1-1; no clear D gene. The CDR3 has 13 amino acids. Trimming left V 0 bases short and J 10 bases short, with 12 bases between. The V gene's germline CDR1 is PRHDT and CDR2 FYEKMQ (reference sequence).